This T cell receptor beta chain was documented in a study of neoadjuvant anti-PD-1 for oral cavity cancer. The CDR3 loop spans 12 amino acids. Trimming took 6 bases from V and 6 from J, leaving 12 bases between them. CDR1 and CDR2 (germline): MGHDK, SYGVNS. Clones were read by immunoSEQ multiplex PCR, and TCRdb kept only the in-frame ones, dropping some. The repertoire holds around 17,000 clones, with 55% to 65% as singletons. The input for sequencing was PBMCs, taken before nivolumab (anti-PD-1) treatment. The clonotype comes from a person between 40 and 85 years old with oral cavity squamous cell carcinoma. The rearrangement links TRBV25-1 to TRBJ2-7; D possibly matches TRBD1 or TRBD2 (6 bases each). In DNA form, the CDR3 reads TGTGCCAGCAGCCGGGGGCAAGGCGAGCAGTACTTC. It yields the protein CASSRGQGEQYF.